This TCR beta chain was documented in a study of blood T cells in healthy people across ages. Alongside a J-beta primer mix, a sample-barcoded 5' primer served in a second PCR lasting 7 to 11 cycles. MiXCR, applied by TCRdb to the 5' RACE reads, yields one record per CDR3 protein. This table holds 1.4 million or so distinct CDR3 sequences, about 42% found once. V lost 6 bases and J lost 6; bases outside the gene matches: 7. The germline CDR1 and CDR2 sequences are DFQATT and SNEGSKA (reference sequence). The CDR3 length is 13 residues. This TCR was sampled from a woman between 18 and 29 years old in good health. The rearrangement links TRBV20-1 to TRBJ2-3; TRBD2 matches 9 bases. The specimen was blood. CDR3: CSAASGISDTQYF. Written as DNA, the CDR3 is TGCAGTGCAGCTAGCGGGATTTCGGATACGCAGTATTTT.